The present TCR beta chain was sequenced within a study of neurological immune-mediated disorders. The cDNA was generated by 5'RACE with 10-nucleotide random UMIs. Each CDR3 protein gets one entry after TCRdb re-called the 5' RACE reads with MiXCR. This sample has 50,000 to 70,000 distinct CDR3 sequences; roughly 4.3% occur once, and the top ten carry 6.5% to 7.5%. Germline lookup yields CDR1 SGDLS and CDR2 YYNGEE. Trimming removed 0 bases from V and 3 bases from J, with 5 bases in between. This CDR3 contains 13 residues. The origin of this receptor is a man aged 30 to 45 with multiple sclerosis. The chain carries TRBV9 and TRBJ2-3; D is undetermined. Input material: PBMCs. The CDR3: CASSVDVTDTQYF. The CDR3, as DNA: TGTGCCAGCAGCGTAGACGTGACAGATACGCAGTATTTT.